This note documents a single T cell receptor beta chain sequence. At the DNA level, this CDR3 is encoded by other sequences in the same sample as well. This sample is part of a study of blood T cell repertoires in COVID-19. Original processing methods: How many nucleated cells were present was estimated from reference gene primer amplification. Produced via immunoSEQ multiplex PCR; TCRdb's table is partial and in-frame only. V, J and clone size reflect that table, while D and trimming were determined from the DNA. The sample records some 160,000 clones, about 80% being singletons. In Cohort 3, a recovered donor had either two negative PCRs, clearance, or symptom resolution. The sample comprised PBMCs or T cells enriched from blood (not recorded which). The sequence was obtained from a woman in her fifties or sixties who had recovered from COVID-19.

In DNA, the CDR3 is TGTGCCAGCAGCGTAGGGACAGGTGCTGGAAACACCATATATTTT. Its translation: CASSVGTGAGNTIYF. V gene TRBV9 combines with J gene TRBJ1-3, with 7 bases lining up with TRBD1. The CDR3 runs to 15 residues. The V and J ends lost 0 bases and 2 bases, in that order; junction bases with no gene match: 2. Germline V gene sequence: CDR1 SGDLS, CDR2 YYNGEE.